This is a list of T cell receptor beta chains from one sample in a study. One entry per CDR3 protein results from TCRdb running MiXCR on the 5' RACE reads. The sample holds over 40,000 distinct CDR3 sequences, about a fifth seen once. Sequenced sample: Tregs sorted from a lymph node. The receptors were gathered from a female donor with breast cancer. Both conserved end residues are part of each CDR3. D genes are given only for firm matches. Where a row states a size, it is once, few, many or the class of an expanded clone; other rows omit it.

>TRBJ1-2|TRBV10-2|TRBD1|-
CASSGTGDGYTF
TGCGCCAGCAGTGGGACAGGGGACGGCTACACCTTC
>TRBJ2-7|TRBV18|TRBD2|-
CASSETSGPPYEQYF
TGTGCCAGCTCGGAGACTAGCGGGCCCCCCTACGAGCAGTACTTC
>TRBJ1-6|TRBV6-1|TRBD1|many
CASSDGTGDRNSPLHF
TGTGCCAGCAGTGATGGGACAGGGGATCGTAATTCACCCCTCCACTTT
>TRBJ1-1|TRBV5-1|TRBD1|many
CASSPDRAPEAFF
TGCGCCAGCAGCCCAGACAGGGCCCCTGAAGCTTTCTTT
>TRBJ2-2|TRBV20-1|TRBD1|many
CSARDQRTGGDPGELFF
TGCAGTGCTAGAGATCAACGGACAGGGGGCGACCCCGGGGAGCTGTTTTTT
>TRBJ1-1|TRBV13|TRBD1|-
CASSTWDRADTEAFF
TGTGCCAGCAGCACATGGGACAGGGCGGACACTGAAGCTTTCTTT
>TRBJ2-5|TRBV5-1|-|many
CASSPAMSGTQYF
TGCGCCAGCAGCCCCGCTATGTCGGGGACCCAGTACTTC
>TRBJ2-3|TRBV10-3|-|medium-sized
CAISDGIGGLGTDTQYF
TGTGCCATCAGTGACGGAATCGGGGGGCTTGGCACAGATACGCAGTATTTT
>TRBJ1-2|TRBV20-1|-|-
CSAIRLGRGHTF
TGCAGTGCTATAAGGTTGGGGAGAGGCCACACCTTC
>TRBJ2-6|TRBV6-5|-|many
CASSYSSTGANVLTF
TGTGCCAGCAGTTACTCGTCCACTGGGGCCAACGTCCTGACTTTC
>TRBJ2-7|TRBV9|-|-
CASSVGLTYEQYF
TGTGCCAGCAGCGTCGGGCTCACCTACGAGCAGTACTTC
>TRBJ2-5|TRBV7-9|-|-
CASSLVDSQETQYF
TGTGCCAGCAGCTTAGTGGACAGCCAAGAGACCCAGTACTTC
>TRBJ1-6|TRBV7-2|-|few
CASSLAMAPLHF
TGTGCCAGCAGCTTGGCCATGGCACCCCTCCACTTT
>TRBJ2-2|TRBV27|TRBD2|many
CASSSIGTSGTHTGELFF
TGTGCCAGCAGTTCCATCGGGACTAGCGGGACTCACACCGGGGAGCTGTTTTTT
>TRBJ1-6|TRBV28|-|-
CASSPRTEALNSPLHF
TGTGCCAGCAGCCCCAGAACAGAGGCCTTAAATTCACCCCTCCACTTT
>TRBJ2-5|TRBV6-6|-|many
CASSSRGAETQYF
TGTGCCAGCAGTTCCAGAGGCGCAGAGACCCAGTACTTC
>TRBJ1-1|TRBV2|TRBD1|few
CASRVQGAGTEAFF
TGTGCCAGCAGAGTACAGGGGGCTGGCACTGAAGCTTTCTTT
>TRBJ2-1|TRBV13|TRBD2|-
CASSLKREGVYNEQFF
TGTGCCAGCAGCTTAAAGCGGGAGGGCGTCTACAATGAGCAGTTCTTC
>TRBJ2-7|TRBV6-1|-|-
CASSELGLTYEQYF
TGTGCCAGCAGTGAACTAGGGCTTACCTACGAGCAGTACTTC
>TRBJ2-2|TRBV7-7|-|-
CASSLVLGDSGELFF
TGTGCTAGCAGCCTGGTGCTGGGAGATTCCGGGGAGCTGTTTTTT
>TRBJ2-3|TRBV9|TRBD2|many
CASSVPSSTSGRTDTQYF
TGTGCCAGCAGCGTACCCTCCTCGACTAGCGGGAGAACAGATACGCAGTATTTT
>TRBJ1-1|TRBV12-3/TRBV12-4|-|-
CASSLGGEAFF
TGTGCCAGCAGTTTAGGAGGGGAAGCTTTCTTT
>TRBJ2-3|TRBV7-8|TRBD1|many
CASSFGTGLPDTQYF
TGTGCCAGCAGCTTTGGGACAGGGTTGCCAGATACGCAGTATTTT
>TRBJ2-1|TRBV9|-|many
CASSQMGTIYNEQFF
TGTGCCAGCAGCCAGATGGGGACAATCTACAATGAGCAGTTCTTC
>TRBJ2-2|TRBV5-1|-|many
CASSRPGDTGELFF
TGCGCCAGCAGCAGACCAGGGGACACCGGGGAGCTGTTTTTT
>TRBJ2-3|TRBV13|TRBD2|-
CASSSGLAGRTDTQYF
TGTGCCAGCAGCTCCGGACTAGCGGGACGCACAGATACGCAGTATTTT
>TRBJ2-5|TRBV7-8|-|-
CASSRLQGETQYF
TGTGCCAGCAGCCGACTCCAAGGGGAGACCCAGTACTTC
>TRBJ1-2|TRBV4-1|-|-
CAGSQVQGEPYGYTF
TGCGCCGGCAGCCAAGTACAGGGAGAACCCTATGGCTACACCTTC
>TRBJ1-2|TRBV4-1|-|-
CASSQSSYGYTF
TGCGCCAGCAGCCAGAGCTCTTATGGCTACACCTTC
>TRBJ2-5|TRBV6-6|TRBD2|many
CASSPRLAGSAETQYF
TGTGCCAGCAGTCCGAGACTAGCGGGATCGGCAGAGACCCAGTACTTC
>TRBJ1-2|TRBV27|TRBD1|-
CASSLTRTGNYGYTF
TGTGCCAGCAGTTTGACCCGGACAGGCAACTATGGCTACACCTTC
>TRBJ2-5|TRBV2|TRBD2|many
CASSVYGRAGETQYF
TGTGCCAGCAGTGTTTACGGGAGGGCGGGAGAGACCCAGTACTTC
>TRBJ2-7|TRBV20-1|TRBD1|-
CSAIGGQGIYEQYF
TGCAGTGCTATAGGGGGACAGGGCATCTACGAGCAGTACTTC
>TRBJ1-1|TRBV5-1|-|-
CASSQTPNTEAFF
TGCGCCAGCAGCCAGACACCGAACACTGAAGCTTTCTTT
>TRBJ1-1|TRBV7-6|-|many
CASSLVGQGEAFF
TGTGCCAGCAGCTTAGTAGGGCAGGGAGAAGCTTTCTTT
>TRBJ2-7|TRBV7-8|-|few
CASSFFGGGRVNSYEQYF
TGTGCCAGCAGCTTTTTCGGGGGTGGGCGGGTAAACTCCTACGAGCAGTACTTC
>TRBJ1-4|TRBV28|TRBD1|-
CASSPGQGLEKLFF
TGTGCCAGCAGTCCTGGACAGGGGCTGGAAAAACTGTTTTTT
>TRBJ2-3|TRBV27|-|few
CASSPALRTQYF
TGTGCCAGCAGCCCGGCCCTCCGAACGCAGTATTTT